This note documents a single TCR beta chain sequence. What it binds is not known. The data were taken from a study of cytomegalovirus exposure and HLA in healthy donors. 60 Vbeta and 13 Jbeta primers were used in PCR. Measured with immunoSEQ multiplex PCR; TCRdb has only the in-frame clones, and not every one. The sample contains 150,000 to 250,000 clones, 70% to 80% of which appear only once. Notes on the study in general: Solely CMV serostatus was available to characterize immune exposure.

Germline values: CDR1 MGHDK, CDR2 SYGVNS. V shed 11 bases and J shed 3 bases, with 17 bases lying between them. The CDR3 is 14 amino acids. The receptor comes from a woman aged 25 to 45 in good health and CMV-seropositive. The chain employs TRBV25-1 and TRBJ1-3, with TRBD1 as a possible D gene (5 bases). Input material: PBMCs. The CDR3 nucleotides are TGTGCCGCCTCCGGGCAGGGCCTTGGAAACACCATATATTTT. Residues: CAASGQGLGNTIYF. The full variable domain, completed using reference TRBV25-1 and TRBJ1-3, is EADIYQTPRYLVIGTGKKITLECSQTMGHDKMYWYQQDPGMELHLIHYSYGVNSTEKGDLSSESTVSRIRTEHFPLTLESARPSHTSQYLCAASGQGLGNTIYFGEGSWLTVV.